The 23 T cell receptor beta chains listed next were all sequenced from one sample in a study of high-grade serous ovarian cancer treatment subgroups. Tumor samples were taken before definitive surgery or chemotherapy. Measured with immunoSEQ multiplex PCR; TCRdb has only the in-frame clones, and not every one. Of several thousand clones listed, more than 60% were seen once; the top ten hold roughly 5.2%. The sample consisted of tumor tissue. The origin of the receptors is a human patient with high-grade serous ovarian cancer.

The V call is TRBV25-1, the J call TRBJ1-5, with D possibly matching TRBD1 (5 bases). This CDR3 spans 15 amino acids. Trimming removed 3 bases at V and 3 bases at J, with 12 bases between. Per germline, CDR1 MGHDK and CDR2 SYGVNS. The CDR3 bases are TGTGCCAGCAGTGAGCGAGGGGCCCCCAATCAGCCCCAGCATTTT. Its protein is CASSERGAPNQPQHF.

The gene calls are TRBV7-2 and TRBJ2-5; D might be TRBD1 (6 bases). The end of the DNA fits TRBJ2-7 better, so the J call may be wrong. The germline gives CDR1 SGHTA, CDR2 FQGNSA. The CDR3 sequence is 16 residues long. This CDR3 is CASSLSSGKTGLEQYF. Written as DNA, the CDR3 is TGTGCCAGCAGCCTCTCCTCTGGGAAGACAGGCCTCGAGCAGTACTTC.

The genes are TRBV7-6 and TRBJ2-2; perhaps D is TRBD1 or TRBD2 (5 bases each). Germline values: CDR1 SGHVS, CDR2 FNYEAQ. CDR3 length equals 13 residues. V was cut by 1 base and J by 7 bases, with 7 bases left in between. CDR3 in amino acids: CASSLGGIGELFF. The CDR3 DNA reads as TGTGCCAGCAGCTTAGGGGGGATCGGGGAGCTGTTTTTT.

The chain's CDR3 is CASSSGQLFGYTF. The CDR3 nucleotides read TGTGCCAGCAGCTCGGGACAGCTCTTTGGCTACACCTTC. V usage is TRBV5-4 and J usage is TRBJ1-2, with 7 bases fitting TRBD1. The CDR3 sequence is 13 residues long. The junction had 6 bases not matched to a gene; V was cut back by 3 bases and J by 7 bases. From germline, CDR1 is SGHNT and CDR2 YYREEE (reference sequence).

The chain is built from TRBV28 and TRBJ2-5; D remains ambiguous. Trimming cost V 7 bases and J 5 bases, with 11 bases left between them. The CDR3 has 12 residues. Germline assignment: CDR1 MDHEN and CDR2 SYDVKM. The DNA for the CDR3 is TGTGCCAGCAAGCGTGTGATGGAGACCCAGTACTTC. Its translation: CASKRVMETQYF.

This clone was observed a few times. The rearrangement joins TRBV6-6 to TRBJ1-6; 7 nucleotides agree with TRBD1. From germline, CDR1 is MNHNY and CDR2 SVGAGI (reference sequence). V trimming: 6 bases; J trimming: 10 bases; junction bases outside the gene matches: 9. This CDR3 contains 14 residues. Here the CDR3 reads CASSRGGGGSPLHF. The CDR3 nucleotides read TGTGCCAGCAGCCGAGGAGGGGGCGGGTCACCCCTCCACTTT.

This chain links TRBV13 with TRBJ2-1, with D hard to call. Germline V lookup: CDR1 PRHDT, CDR2 FYEKMQ (reference sequence). Deletions cut 7 bases from V and 4 bases from J, with 8 bases between. This CDR3 spans 12 amino acids. The CDR3 here is CASKKIYNEQFF. CDR3 nucleotide sequence: TGTGCCAGCAAAAAGATATACAATGAGCAGTTCTTC.

The table lists this clone with a few counts. The chain recombines TRBV7-2 with TRBJ2-5; 8 bases are a match to TRBD2. Trimming cost V 5 bases and J 0 bases; bases outside gene matches: 14. CDR3 length: 18 amino acids. CDR1 is SGHTA, CDR2 FQGNSA, per germline. The CDR3 loop is CASSLGPSGGPDQETQYF. CDR3 in DNA: TGTGCCAGCAGCCTCGGACCGTCGGGGGGGCCGGACCAAGAGACCCAGTACTTC.

This clone has just one count. The CDR3 coding sequence is TGTGCCAGTAGTGAAGACAGTTATGGCTACACCTTC. Its translation is CASSEDSYGYTF. The chain links TRBV19 to TRBJ1-2; D perhaps matches TRBD1 (5 bases). The CDR3 sequence is 12 residues long. In germline, CDR1 is LNHDA, CDR2 SQIVND (reference sequence). V lost 5 bases and J 5 bases, leaving 9 bases between the germline ends.

The chain has TRBV4-1 and TRBJ2-3, with D hard to call. This CDR3 comprises 18 residues. From germline, CDR1 is MGHRA and CDR2 YSYEKL. Trimming pared 4 bases from V and 1 base from J, leaving 21 bases between. CDR3 nucleotide sequence: TGCGCCAGCAGCCGGGGAACCAGCCTGCCACGGGGCACAGATACGCAGTATTTT. Encoded protein: CASSRGTSLPRGTDTQYF.

This rearrangement joins TRBV4-1 to TRBJ2-5, with 9 nucleotides matching TRBD2. Germline CDR1 reads MGHRA; CDR2 reads YSYEKL. The junction had 10 bases not matched to a gene; V was cut back by 4 bases and J by 1 base. This CDR3 has 17 amino acids. CDR3 in DNA: TGCGCCAGCAGCCGAACACCGGGACTAGCAGCCCAAGAGACCCAGTACTTC. Translating it yields CASSRTPGLAAQETQYF.

The rearrangement links TRBV10-3 to TRBJ1-4; D ambiguous. The germline V gene encodes CDR1 ENHRY and CDR2 SYGVKD. V was shortened by 4 bases and J by 0 bases, with 15 bases between the two germline ends. This CDR3 has 17 residues. The CDR3 protein is CAISVEHAEPTNEKLFF. CDR3 coding DNA: TGTGCCATCAGTGTAGAACACGCCGAACCAACTAATGAAAAACTGTTTTTT.

The chain couples TRBV5-1 to TRBJ1-4; tentatively, D is TRBD1 (5 bases). From germline, CDR1 is SGHRS and CDR2 YFSETQ. V was clipped by 1 base and J by 5 bases, with 12 bases between them. CDR3 length: 15 amino acids. CDR3 sequence (DNA): TGCGCCAGCAGCTTGACAGGCGATTGGAATGAAAAACTGTTTTTT. Amino acids: CASSLTGDWNEKLFF. Variable domain in full (rest from reference TRBV5-1 and TRBJ1-4): KAGVTQTPRYLIKTRGQQVTLSCSPISGHRSVSWYQQTPGQGLQFLFEYFSETQRNKGNFPGRFSGRQFSNSRSEMNVSTLELGDSALYLCASSLTGDWNEKLFFGSGTQLSVL.

The chain employs TRBV21-1 and TRBJ1-5; TRBD1, the table's D call, was not compared with the DNA. TRBV21-1 is a pseudogene. The CDR3 consists of 15 residues. In DNA form, the CDR3 reads TGTGCCAGCAGCAAATTGGGACAGGGAAATCAGCCCCAGCATTTT. Protein: CASSKLGQGNQPQHF.

The V gene is TRBV19, the J gene TRBJ2-1, with 13 bases identical to TRBD2. CDR1 is LNHDA and CDR2 is SQIVND in the germline V gene (reference sequence). After removal of 6 bases from V and 0 bases from J, the junction contained 8 bases not matched to a gene. The CDR3 contains 18 residues. In DNA, the CDR3 is TGTGCCAGTAGCTACGGACTAGCGGGGGCCCCCTCCTACAATGAGCAGTTCTTC. It yields the protein CASSYGLAGAPSYNEQFF.

V gene TRBV5-1 combines with J gene TRBJ1-1; D not certain. This CDR3 is 13 amino acids long. V shed 2 bases and J shed 4 bases, with 9 bases lying between them. Per germline, CDR1 SGHRS and CDR2 YFSETQ. CDR3 region: CASSFAGSTEAFF. In DNA form, the CDR3 reads TGCGCCAGCAGCTTCGCGGGCAGCACTGAAGCTTTCTTT.

This clone has only one observation. This chain joins TRBV6-5 and TRBJ1-2, with a tentative D call TRBD1 (6 bases). The V end was cut by 6 bases, the J end by 2 bases, with 16 bases between. CDR1 is MNHEY and CDR2 is SVGAGI in the germline V gene. This CDR3 has 15 amino acids. Written as DNA, the CDR3 is TGTGCCAGCAGCTCAACACAGGGTAGCAACTATGGCTACACCTTC. Translating it yields CASSSTQGSNYGYTF.

This clone was recorded a few times. The chain joins TRBV6-5 to TRBJ1-3; D is unclear. The CDR3 consists of 15 residues. Germline values: CDR1 MNHEY, CDR2 SVGAGI. V was clipped by 6 bases and J by 1 base, with 13 bases between them. CDR3 sequence (DNA): TGTGCCAGCAGCTACCTTGGTGGGTCTGGAAACACCATATATTTT. Protein sequence: CASSYLGGSGNTIYF.

The rearrangement uses TRBV28 and TRBJ1-3; no firm D call. This CDR3 contains 16 residues. Trimming shortened V by 2 bases and J by 4 bases, and 15 bases separated the two germline ends. Germline V gene lookup returns CDR1 MDHEN and CDR2 SYDVKM. The CDR3: CASSLSSIMRGNTIYF. CDR3 DNA sequence: TGTGCCAGCAGTTTAAGTTCGATTATGAGAGGAAACACCATATATTTT.

This clone was seen a few times. The chain is built from TRBV19 and TRBJ1-2, with 7 bases lining up with TRBD1. The germline CDR1 and CDR2 sequences are LNHDA and SQIVND (reference sequence). The V segment lost 2 bases and the J segment 5 bases; nucleotides outside the gene matches: 8. There are 15 residues in the CDR3. Here the CDR3 DNA reads TGTGCCAGTAGTATACCAGGGACAGAAGTATATGGCTACACCTTC. Translated: CASSIPGTEVYGYTF.

This clone was observed a single time. The J gene is TRBJ2-1, the V gene TRBV5-1; D gene uncertain. CDR3 length equals 13 residues. V lost 4 bases to trimming and J lost 0 bases, with 5 bases between them. Per the germline V gene, CDR1 is SGHRS and CDR2 is YFSETQ. Written as DNA, the CDR3 is TGCGCCAGCAGCCAAAACTCCTACAATGAGCAGTTCTTC. The encoded protein is CASSQNSYNEQFF.

The V call is TRBV18, the J call TRBJ1-3; D gene uncertain. Germline assignment: CDR1 KGHSH and CDR2 LQKENI. Deletions cut 5 bases from V and 2 bases from J, with 16 bases between. The CDR3 loop spans 16 amino acids. CDR3 sequence (DNA): TGTGCCAGCTCAGAAATAAAAGTGGGGACTGGAAACACCATATATTTT. Protein: CASSEIKVGTGNTIYF.

The J gene is TRBJ2-7, the V gene TRBV18; tentatively, D is TRBD2 (6 bases). The CDR3 sequence is 15 residues long. The germline V gene encodes CDR1 KGHSH and CDR2 LQKENI. V lost 6 bases and J 3 bases, leaving 18 bases between the germline ends. CDR3 sequence reads: CASSLRTPGSYEQYF. Here the CDR3 DNA reads TGTGCCAGCTCTCTAAGGACCCCCGGGAGCTACGAGCAGTACTTC.